This T cell receptor beta chain was sequenced during a study of T cell changes during pregnancy in multiple sclerosis. The CDR3 consists of 14 residues. Germline values: CDR1 SNHLY, CDR2 FYNNEI. V dropped 5 bases and J dropped 7; count of bases not matched to a gene: 9. This clone was detected only a few times. Sequencing used immunoSEQ multiplex PCR; TCRdb keeps in-frame clones, though not all of them. The sample has 93,000 or so clones; approximately 89% are singletons. The sequencing here drew on peripheral blood, taken before pregnancy. The chain combines TRBV2 with TRBJ2-7, with 9 positions matching TRBD1. This TCR was sampled from a female donor with multiple sclerosis, enrolled in a pregnancy study. This chain's CDR3 is CASSYAGQGGEQYF. CDR3 bases: TGTGCCAGCAGTTACGCGGGACAGGGAGGGGAGCAGTACTTC.